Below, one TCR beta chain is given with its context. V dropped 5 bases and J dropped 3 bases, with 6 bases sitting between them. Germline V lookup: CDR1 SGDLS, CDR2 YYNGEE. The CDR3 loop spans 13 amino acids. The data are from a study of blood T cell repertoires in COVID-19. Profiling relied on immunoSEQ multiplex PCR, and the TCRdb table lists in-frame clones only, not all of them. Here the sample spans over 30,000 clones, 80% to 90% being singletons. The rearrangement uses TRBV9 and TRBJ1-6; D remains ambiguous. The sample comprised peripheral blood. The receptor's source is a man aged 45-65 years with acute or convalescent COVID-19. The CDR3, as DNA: TGTGCCAGCAGAAACGGCTATAATTCACCCCTCCACTTT. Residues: CASRNGYNSPLHF.